This T cell receptor (beta chain) is from a study of shared clonotypes between healthy human individuals. The germline V and J ends were trimmed by 4 bases and 0 bases, with 10 bases remaining between them. The CDR3 extends over 14 amino acids. Germline values: CDR1 SGHNT, CDR2 YYREEE (reference sequence). Here immunoSEQ multiplex PCR was the method, and the copy in TCRdb shows in-frame clones only, minus some. The data contain a few million clones, over 90% of them seen just once; the ten biggest clones take up 0.39%. Sample: naive CD4+ T cells from PBMCs. Subset here: CD45RA+ positively selected. This TCR derives from a man between 18 and 35 years old in good health. Some clones in this sample may be carry-over from other donors' samples. The chain carries TRBV5-4 and TRBJ2-5; possibly TRBD2 for D (6 bases). Written as DNA, the CDR3 is TGTGCCAGCAGCCAACGGGGGTACCAAGAGACCCAGTACTTC. This gives the protein CASSQRGYQETQYF.